This TCR beta chain was recovered during a study of cytomegalovirus exposure and HLA in healthy donors. This clone was detected only a few times. What it recognizes is unknown. General study findings and limits: The productive fraction for most TCR beta V segments was about 87% or about 30% in an earlier analysis.

Both 60 Vbeta primers and 13 Jbeta primers went into the PCR. The protocol was immunoSEQ multiplex PCR, while the TCRdb copy is restricted to in-frame clones and leaves out a portion. Among roughly 200,000 clones listed, approximately 80% were seen once. The germline gives CDR1 WSHSY, CDR2 SAAADI. V lost 3 bases and J lost 6, with 12 bases in between. This CDR3 comprises 15 residues. The V gene is TRBV10-2, the J gene TRBJ1-6; D perhaps matches TRBD1 (6 bases). The specimen sequenced was PBMCs. The sequence derives from a woman aged 30 to 39 in good health and CMV-seropositive. CDR3 loop: CASSEGGAGNSPLHF. The CDR3 nucleotides read TGCGCCAGCAGTGAAGGGGGGGCAGGTAATTCACCCCTCCACTTT.